This TCR beta chain was sequenced for a study of blood T cell repertoires in COVID-19. Study-wide context: Sources were T cells, B-cell-depleted T cells, or PBMCs; the material itself was cDNA or gDNA.

TCRdb's table, derived via immunoSEQ multiplex PCR, lists solely in-frame clones and lacks some. This table holds some 300,000 clones, around 89% found once. Germline V gene lookup returns CDR1 PRHDT and CDR2 FYEKMQ (reference sequence). The CDR3 contains 16 residues. V was pared by 5 bases and J by 6 bases, with 19 bases between. The gene calls are TRBV13 and TRBJ2-2; D remains ambiguous. Material: peripheral blood. The clonotype originates from a woman between 45 and 60 years old with COVID-19, enrolled during active disease. CDR3 sequence: CASSPPRGAIAGELFF. CDR3 in DNA: TGTGCCAGCAGCCCCCCGCGTGGAGCGATCGCCGGGGAGCTGTTTTTT.